The clone carrying this T cell receptor beta chain was found many times. Its target is not known. This sample is part of a study of early T cells in non-severe SARS-CoV-2 infection. Study-level background: Sequencing input comprised bulk RNA from unsorted whole blood; chain pairing was not available.

Regarding the study as a whole: VDJdb matching skewed toward anti-spike CD8 responses, missing private and CD4 specificities.

TCRdb fed the 5' RACE reads into MiXCR, producing one record per CDR3 protein. The sample consists of approximately 69,000 distinct CDR3 sequences, over 9.5% of them appearing once. The germline gives CDR1 SQVTM, CDR2 ANQGSEA. This CDR3 spans 17 amino acids. V was clipped by 1 base and J by 1 base; unmatched bases: 8. This receptor was obtained from an adult who was a healthcare worker with PCR-confirmed SARS-CoV-2 infection or an uninfected control (not recorded which). Source material: whole blood. This sequence joins TRBV29-1 and TRBJ2-3; 10 bases are a match to TRBD2. CDR3 in amino acids: CSVEGSGRAWGTDTQYF. CDR3 coding DNA: TGCAGCGTTGAAGGGAGCGGGAGGGCCTGGGGCACAGATACGCAGTATTTT.